The 10 T cell receptor beta chains below come from one sample, sequenced in a study of OX40 agonist ivuxolimab in advanced cancers. Profiling relied on immunoSEQ multiplex PCR, and the TCRdb table lists in-frame clones only, not all of them. The sample consists of 39,000 or so clones, 70% to 90% of them appearing once. The source was CD4+ or CD8+ T cells sorted from blood, collected in a trial of the OX40 agonist ivuxolimab. The receptors here all came from an adult with an advanced solid tumor such as melanoma, head and neck, liver or kidney cancer.

The chain couples TRBV5-4 to TRBJ1-2; D unresolved. The CDR3 is 14 residues long. The ends were cut back, 4 bases at V and 2 bases at J, with 12 bases in the middle. CDR1 and CDR2 from the germline V gene are SGHNT and YYREEE (reference sequence). The CDR3 DNA is TGTGCCAGCAGCCAAGGACTGATCAACTATGGCTACACCTTC. Amino acids: CASSQGLINYGYTF.

The chain is built from TRBV4-2 and TRBJ2-5; 8 bases align to TRBD1. There are 14 residues in the CDR3. V was clipped by 3 bases and J by 1 base; unmatched bases: 1. From germline, CDR1 is LGHNA and CDR2 YNFKEQ. The CDR3 region is CASSQGQVQETQYF. DNA for the CDR3: TGTGCCAGCAGCCAGGGACAGGTCCAAGAGACCCAGTACTTC.

A single count supports this clone. The CDR3 sequence: CASSFTAGATEAFF. The DNA for the CDR3 is TGTGCCAGCAGCTTCACAGCGGGGGCCACTGAAGCTTTCTTT. V and J are TRBV7-2 and TRBJ1-1, with D perhaps matching TRBD1 (6 bases). V was pared by 3 bases and J by 4 bases, with 12 bases between. CDR3 length: 14 amino acids. The germline CDR1 and CDR2 sequences are SGHTA and FQGNSA.

V usage is TRBV5-4 and J usage is TRBJ2-6, with D hard to call. V was clipped by 4 bases and J by 0 bases, with 8 bases between them. In germline, CDR1 is SGHNT, CDR2 YYREEE (reference sequence). The CDR3 runs 15 residues. The CDR3 reads CASSLEISGANVLTF. In nucleotides, the CDR3 is TGTGCCAGCAGCCTTGAAATCTCTGGGGCCAACGTCCTGACTTTC.

The chain recombines TRBV7-6 with TRBJ2-3, with D tentatively TRBD1 (6 bases). CDR1 is SGHVS and CDR2 is FNYEAQ in the germline V gene. The germline V and J ends were trimmed by 4 bases and 0 bases, with 11 bases remaining between them. The length of the CDR3 is 15 residues. Written as DNA, the CDR3 is TGTGCCAGCAGCTCCGCTAGGGGGAGCACAGATACGCAGTATTTT. Translation gives CASSSARGSTDTQYF.

The V call is TRBV19, the J call TRBJ2-5, with D tentatively TRBD2 (5 bases). Germline CDR1 reads LNHDA; CDR2 reads SQIVND (reference sequence). CDR3 length equals 16 residues. V was shortened by 5 bases and J by 7 bases, with 23 bases between the two germline ends. CDR3 sequence: CASSPSGNSVRGTQYF. As DNA, the CDR3 is TGTGCCAGTAGTCCCTCGGGAAACTCCGTCCGAGGGACCCAGTACTTC.

The chain joins TRBV30 to TRBJ1-2; tentatively, D is TRBD1 (6 bases). The CDR3 runs to 13 residues. V lost 2 bases, J lost 8 bases, and 15 bases lay in between. CDR1 is GTSNPN, CDR2 SVGIG, per germline (reference sequence). CDR3 amino acids: CAWSRQGTGGYTF. Written as DNA, the CDR3 is TGTGCCTGGAGTCGGCAGGGGACGGGAGGCTACACCTTC.

This sequence joins TRBV10-3 and TRBJ2-1, with 11 nucleotides matching TRBD2. Germline V gene lookup returns CDR1 ENHRY and CDR2 SYGVKD. Trimming removed 11 bases from V and 10 bases from J; junction bases left unmatched: 10. The CDR3 length is 13 residues. This chain's CDR3 is CAAATSGAWEQFF. The CDR3 bases are TGTGCCGCGGCGACTAGCGGGGCTTGGGAGCAGTTCTTC.

The chain recombines TRBV13 with TRBJ2-3; D not certain. CDR1 is PRHDT and CDR2 is FYEKMQ in the germline V gene (reference sequence). The ends were cut back, 6 bases at V and 0 bases at J, with 16 bases in the middle. This CDR3 contains 16 residues. Here the CDR3 DNA reads TGTGCCAGCAGGGATTGGAGTGATTCTAGCACAGATACGCAGTATTTT. Translated: CASRDWSDSSTDTQYF.

The table lists this clone with a few counts. The chain has TRBV5-6 and TRBJ2-7, with TRBD2 matching over 8 bases. Germline values: CDR1 SGHDT, CDR2 YYEEEE. This CDR3 is 14 amino acids long. The J segment lost 2 bases and the V segment lost 7 bases, leaving 8 bases of the junction unmatched. The CDR3 region is CASAAGGNTYEQYF. The CDR3 DNA reads as TGTGCCAGCGCCGCGGGGGGTAACACCTACGAGCAGTACTTC.